The text below deals with one TCR beta chain. The data stem from a study of blood T cell repertoires in COVID-19. Across the study: Some COVID-19 samples were acute and others convalescent; all came from the United States, Italy and Spain.

The CDR3 loop spans 13 amino acids. Deletions cut 4 bases from V and 2 bases from J, with 6 bases between. The germline V gene encodes CDR1 LNHDA and CDR2 SQIVND (reference sequence). Cohorts were based on clinical histories the participants reported. Among Cohort 3 donors, those recovered had two negative PCRs, clearance, or symptom resolution. Original handling: Reference gene primer amplification yielded estimated nucleated cell counts. The assay was immunoSEQ multiplex PCR, and TCRdb's table has in-frame clones only and misses some. V and J calls and clone size come straight from that table; D and trimming were deduced from the DNA. The profile shows more than 200,000 clones, 70% to 90% of them singletons.

The sample comprised PBMCs or T cells enriched from blood (not recorded which). The chain joins TRBV19 to TRBJ2-1; unclear D gene. This receptor was identified in a woman in her fifties or sixties who had recovered from COVID-19. The CDR3 here is CASSTATYNEQFF. CDR3 sequence (DNA): TGTGCCAGTAGTACAGCGACCTACAATGAGCAGTTCTTC. Drawing the rest from reference TRBV19 and TRBJ2-1, the complete variable domain is DGGITQSPKYLFRKEGQNVTLSCEQNLNHDAMYWYRQDPGQGLRLIYYSQIVNDFQKGDIAEGYSVSREKKESFPLTVTSAQKNPTAFYLCASSTATYNEQFFGPGTRLTVL.